The 21 T cell receptor beta chains below come from one sample, sequenced in a study of PD-1 blockade in classical Hodgkin lymphoma. Clones were sequenced by immunoSEQ multiplex PCR, and TCRdb holds only the in-frame ones, with some missing. Of tens of thousands of clones listed, roughly 82% are singletons. The patients all showed relapse after autologous stem cell transplantation, while their brentuximab vedotin exposure varied. Sequencing used peripheral blood mononuclear cells (PBMCs), obtained at baseline. Receptors originate from a human donor with classical Hodgkin lymphoma.

This clone was seen a handful of times. The chain has TRBV9 and TRBJ1-2, with D unresolved. CDR1 is SGDLS, CDR2 YYNGEE, per germline. CDR3 length: 13 residues. V was cut by 6 bases and J by 8 bases, with 17 bases left in between. For the CDR3, the DNA is TGTGCCAGCACCAACCAGGCTATTAGCGGCTACACCTTC. Translation gives CASTNQAISGYTF. The whole variable domain, filled in from reference TRBV9 and TRBJ1-2, reads DSGVTQTPKHLITATGQRVTLRCSPRSGDLSVYWYQQSLDQGLQFLIQYYNGEERAKGNILERFSAQQFPDLHSELNLSSLELGDSALYFCASTNQAISGYTFGSGTRLTVV.

The chain combines TRBV5-1 with TRBJ2-3; D not certain. The CDR3 extends over 15 amino acids. Germline values: CDR1 SGHRS, CDR2 YFSETQ. V was cut by 1 base and J by 2 bases, with 11 bases left in between. The CDR3 region is CASSLMEILTDTQYF. CDR3 DNA: TGCGCCAGCAGCTTGATGGAGATCCTCACAGATACGCAGTATTTT.

This clone turned up a few times. V and J are TRBV7-9 and TRBJ1-5; D unclear. V lost 6 bases to trimming and J lost 0 bases, with 9 bases between them. The V gene's germline CDR1 is SEHNR and CDR2 FQNEAQ (reference sequence). The CDR3 is 14 residues long. The CDR3 DNA reads as TGTGCCAGCAGTCGGAGTGATAGCAATCAGCCCCAGCATTTT. Translation: CASSRSDSNQPQHF.

About this clone: At one end, the junction sequence differs from germline, possibly due to a read error. The V call is TRBV5-3, the J call TRBJ2-7; D may be TRBD1 (6 bases). TRBV5-3 is reported as an ORF; its role is uncertain. CDR3 length equals 12 residues. The CDR3 spells CASSFTGSEQYF. CDR3 DNA sequence: TGTGCCAGCAGCTTTACAGGGTCCGAGCAGTACTTC.

The chain is built from TRBV7-9 and TRBJ1-6; the match to TRBD1 covers 7 bases. V dropped 4 bases and J dropped 7; count of bases not matched to a gene: 10. The CDR3 consists of 16 residues. Germline CDR1 and CDR2: SEHNR and FQNEAQ (reference sequence). The DNA of the CDR3 is TGTGCCAGCAGCTCGGGACAGCAGGGTCCAAATTCACCCCTCCACTTT. This encodes CASSSGQQGPNSPLHF.

The chain carries TRBV4-3 and TRBJ2-3, with D possibly matching TRBD2 (5 bases). V was clipped by 2 bases and J by 0 bases, with 12 bases between them. This CDR3 comprises 16 residues. The germline V gene encodes CDR1 LGHNA and CDR2 YSLEER. CDR3 sequence reads: CASSQQPAASTDTQYF. The CDR3 DNA is TGCGCCAGCAGCCAACAACCAGCGGCAAGCACAGATACGCAGTATTTT.

The CDR3 coding sequence is TGTGCCAGCTCTCAGGGACTGAACACTGAAGCTTTCTTT. It yields the protein CASSQGLNTEAFF. V is TRBV2 and J is TRBJ1-1, with a tentative D call TRBD1 (5 bases). V lost 8 bases, J lost 0 bases, and 10 bases lay in between. Germline values: CDR1 SNHLY, CDR2 FYNNEI. CDR3 length: 13 residues.

V is TRBV28 and J is TRBJ2-3; 8 nucleotides align to TRBD1. This CDR3 is 16 amino acids long. Germline trimming cut 4 bases from V and 2 bases from J; bases unmatched to any gene: 8. Germline loops: CDR1 MDHEN, CDR2 SYDVKM. The chain's CDR3 is CASSSPQTGDTDTQYF. The CDR3, as DNA: TGTGCCAGCAGTTCTCCCCAGACAGGGGACACAGATACGCAGTATTTT.

V usage is TRBV6-5 and J usage is TRBJ1-6; 7 positions agree with TRBD1. V lost 5 bases, J lost 10 bases, and 8 bases stayed unmatched. From germline, CDR1 is MNHEY and CDR2 SVGAGI. This CDR3 spans 14 amino acids. The CDR3 coding sequence is TGTGCCAGCAGTCAGGGGGGGGGAGGCTCACCCCTCCACTTT. Translation gives CASSQGGGGSPLHF.

The sample holds one count of this clone. V is TRBV4-3 and J is TRBJ1-3; weak D call: TRBD1 (5 bases). V shed 4 bases and J shed 1 base, with 23 bases lying between them. Germline CDR1 is LGHNA and CDR2 is YSLEER. The CDR3 consists of 19 residues. CDR3 in amino acids: CASSRRYRTGEGSGNTIYF. For the CDR3, the DNA is TGCGCCAGCAGCCGTCGATACCGGACCGGTGAGGGGTCTGGAAACACCATATATTTT.

This clone was detected a few times. This chain links TRBV27 with TRBJ2-3; TRBD2 agrees at 10 bases. The CDR3 loop spans 14 amino acids. J was trimmed by 5 bases and V by 2 bases; bases with no gene match: 1. In germline, CDR1 is MNHEY, CDR2 SMNVEV (reference sequence). CDR3 DNA: TGTGCCAGCAGTTTAAGGACTAGCGGAGATACGCAGTATTTT. It specifies CASSLRTSGDTQYF.

The chain employs TRBV9 and TRBJ1-2; TRBD1 is a possible D gene (5 bases). This CDR3 is 16 amino acids long. Germline V gives CDR1 SGDLS, CDR2 YYNGEE. V lost 5 bases, J lost 6 bases, and 23 bases lay in between. The CDR3, as DNA: TGTGCCAGCAGACCCATTTCGGGACTCCCGTTTCATGGCTACACCTTC. It yields the protein CASRPISGLPFHGYTF.

The chain is built from TRBV6-4 and TRBJ1-5; D call uncertain. V was clipped by 4 bases and J by 4 bases, with 11 bases between them. Germline assignment: CDR1 MRHNA and CDR2 SNTAGT. CDR3 length: 14 amino acids. The chain's CDR3 is CASSVEGGNQPQHF. CDR3 in DNA: TGTGCCAGCAGTGTGGAGGGCGGGAATCAGCCCCAGCATTTT.

The chain employs TRBV7-2 and TRBJ2-1; D might be TRBD2 (6 bases). This CDR3 has 15 residues. Trimming took 3 bases from V and 4 from J, leaving 13 bases between them. Per germline, CDR1 SGHTA and CDR2 FQGNSA. The DNA of the CDR3 is TGTGCCAGCAGCTTGTCAGGACTACCATACAATGAGCAGTTCTTC. It is translated as CASSLSGLPYNEQFF.

The rearrangement uses TRBV29-1 and TRBJ2-1; 7 nucleotides align to TRBD1. Germline loops: CDR1 SQVTM, CDR2 ANQGSEA. The CDR3 sequence is 13 residues long. Trimming took 4 bases from V and 1 from J; bases not matched to a gene: 1. The CDR3 protein is CSVAGQSYNEQFF. The CDR3 nucleotides are TGCAGCGTTGCGGGACAGTCCTACAATGAGCAGTTCTTC.

The J gene is TRBJ1-5, the V gene TRBV7-9; D is unresolved. V gave up 4 bases and J gave up 7 bases, with 20 bases separating them. The V gene's germline CDR1 is SEHNR and CDR2 FQNEAQ (reference sequence). The CDR3 contains 16 residues. The DNA for the CDR3 is TGTGCCAGCAGCTCGTGGACTGGTCAGATTGGGCAGCCCCAGCATTTT. Translating gives CASSSWTGQIGQPQHF.

This clone was detected a few times. The gene calls are TRBV19 and TRBJ1-2, with D perhaps TRBD1 (6 bases). With 4 bases removed from V and 6 bases from J, the gap between germline ends came to 15 bases. The CDR3 runs 14 residues. Per germline, CDR1 LNHDA and CDR2 SQIVND (reference sequence). The CDR3 nucleotides read TGTGCCAGTAGTAAAGGCCAGGGGAACCATGGCTACACCTTC. Encoded protein: CASSKGQGNHGYTF.

The CDR3 region is CASSRATGDTQYF. The CDR3, as DNA: TGTGCCAGCTCCAGAGCCACAGGGGATACGCAGTATTTT. This chain connects TRBV6-4 to TRBJ2-3; D perhaps matches TRBD1 (6 bases). The germline V gene has CDR1 MRHNA and CDR2 SNTAGT. CDR3 length: 13 residues. Trimming stripped 8 bases from V and 6 bases from J, with 15 bases between.

V gene TRBV7-9 combines with J gene TRBJ1-4; D is perhaps TRBD1 (5 bases). Trimming stripped 2 bases from V and 0 bases from J, with 10 bases between. The CDR3 length is 16 residues. CDR1 and CDR2 (germline): SEHNR, FQNEAQ (reference sequence). In DNA, the CDR3 is TGTGCCAGCAGCTTACGCCAGGGAGCAACTAATGAAAAACTGTTTTTT. It codes for CASSLRQGATNEKLFF.

This CDR3 is CAWSVQGTDTQYF. As DNA, the CDR3 is TGTGCCTGGAGTGTACAGGGCACAGATACGCAGTATTTT. The chain uses TRBV30 and TRBJ2-3, with TRBD1 as a possible D gene (5 bases). Trimming cost V 0 bases and J 1 base, with 5 bases left between them. Germline lookup yields CDR1 GTSNPN and CDR2 SVGIG (reference sequence). This CDR3 has 13 amino acids.

The rearrangement joins TRBV18 to TRBJ1-1; TRBD1 is a possible D gene (5 bases). This CDR3 region has 14 residues. Germline V lookup: CDR1 KGHSH, CDR2 LQKENI. Trimming pared 4 bases from V and 4 bases from J, leaving 13 bases between. The CDR3 bases are TGTGCCAGCTCACGTGAAGAGGGGAGCACTGAAGCTTTCTTT. Its protein product is CASSREEGSTEAFF.